Following are 5 T cell receptor beta chains from one sample sequenced in a study of T cells in localized non-small cell lung cancer. TCRdb's table, derived via immunoSEQ multiplex PCR, lists solely in-frame clones and lacks some. The top ten hold around 2.8% of the sample, which has 86,000 or so clones, roughly 86% seen once. This specimen was peripheral blood, taken before any cancer treatment. These receptors were taken from a man aged 35-69 years with stage I lung adenocarcinoma.

CDR3 sequence reads: CASRRSLDGGAFF. The CDR3, as DNA: TGTGCCAGCAGGAGGTCACTTGACGGGGGAGCTTTCTTT. The chain carries TRBV6-1 and TRBJ1-1, with D maybe TRBD1 (5 bases). V gave up 6 bases and J gave up 10 bases, with 18 bases separating them. Germline CDR1 is MNHNS and CDR2 is SASEGT. The CDR3 sequence is 13 residues long.

This clone rates as medium-sized. V is TRBV10-1 and J is TRBJ1-1; TRBD1 is a possible D gene (5 bases). The germline CDR1 and CDR2 sequences are WNHNN and SYGVQD (reference sequence). The CDR3 totals 13 residues. Trimming cost V 4 bases and J 1 base, with 7 bases left between them. For the CDR3, the DNA is TGCGCCAGCAGTGCCAGGGAGAACACTGAAGCTTTCTTT. It yields the protein CASSARENTEAFF.

The chain is built from TRBV28 and TRBJ2-4; 7 bases align to TRBD1. The CDR3 has 16 amino acids. CDR1 is MDHEN and CDR2 is SYDVKM in the germline V gene. Trimming removed 0 bases from V and 0 bases from J; junction bases left unmatched: 2. This CDR3 reads CASSLWGTVAKNIQYF. DNA of the CDR3: TGTGCCAGCAGTTTATGGGGGACAGTAGCCAAAAACATTCAGTACTTC.

CDR3 residues: CASSLGRNMNTGELFF. CDR3 nucleotide sequence: TGTGCCAGCAGTTTGGGGCGGAATATGAACACCGGGGAGCTGTTTTTT. The chain has TRBV27 and TRBJ2-2; D perhaps matches TRBD1 (5 bases). CDR1 is MNHEY, CDR2 SMNVEV, per germline (reference sequence). Between the trimmed V and J ends, which lost 3 bases and 1 base, there was a span of 12 bases. This CDR3 contains 16 residues.

The chain carries TRBV10-1 and TRBJ2-3; D could derive from TRBD1 or TRBD2 (6 bases each). From germline, CDR1 is WNHNN and CDR2 SYGVQD (reference sequence). The CDR3 totals 14 residues. V gave up 10 bases and J gave up 10 bases, with 24 bases separating them. The DNA for the CDR3 is TGCGCCACAATTACAGGGAGGATAGGTCGTGCGCAGTATTTT. It specifies CATITGRIGRAQYF.